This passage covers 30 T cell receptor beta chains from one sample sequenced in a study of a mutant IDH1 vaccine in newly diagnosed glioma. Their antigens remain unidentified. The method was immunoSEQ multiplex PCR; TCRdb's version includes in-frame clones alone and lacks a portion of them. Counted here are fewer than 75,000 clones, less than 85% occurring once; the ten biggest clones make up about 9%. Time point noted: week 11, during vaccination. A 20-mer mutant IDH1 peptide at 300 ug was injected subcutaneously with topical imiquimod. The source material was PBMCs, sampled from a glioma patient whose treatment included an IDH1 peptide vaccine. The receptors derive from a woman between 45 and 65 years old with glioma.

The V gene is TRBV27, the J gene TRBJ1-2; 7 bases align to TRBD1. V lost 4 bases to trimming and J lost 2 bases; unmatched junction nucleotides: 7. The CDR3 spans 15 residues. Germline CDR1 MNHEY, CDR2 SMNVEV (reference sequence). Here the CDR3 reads CASSSRSTGNYGYTF. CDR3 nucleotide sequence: TGTGCCAGCAGTTCGAGATCGACAGGGAACTATGGCTACACCTTC.

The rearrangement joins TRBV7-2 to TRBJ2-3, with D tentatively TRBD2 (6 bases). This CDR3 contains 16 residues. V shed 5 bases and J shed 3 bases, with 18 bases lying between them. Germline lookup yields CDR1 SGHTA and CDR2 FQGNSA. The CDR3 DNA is TGTGCCAGCAGCCCTAGGGTCGGCGGGGTAACAGATACGCAGTATTTT. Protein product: CASSPRVGGVTDTQYF.

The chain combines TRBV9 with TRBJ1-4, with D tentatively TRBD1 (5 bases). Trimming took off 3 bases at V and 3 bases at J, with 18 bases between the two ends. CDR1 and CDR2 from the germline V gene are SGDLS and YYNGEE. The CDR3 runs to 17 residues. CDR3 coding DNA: TGTGCCAGCAGCGGGGGGAGGGCCAGTAGCCCTAATGAAAAACTGTTTTTT. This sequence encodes CASSGGRASSPNEKLFF.

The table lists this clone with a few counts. CDR3 in DNA: TGTGCCTGGGACGACAGGGGTTCACCCCTCCACTTT. It codes for CAWDDRGSPLHF. The chain uses TRBV30 and TRBJ1-6, with 8 nucleotides matching TRBD1. This CDR3 has 12 amino acids. Germline V lookup: CDR1 GTSNPN, CDR2 SVGIG (reference sequence). The junction had 3 bases not matched to a gene; V was cut back by 5 bases and J by 9 bases. The variable domain in full, completed from reference TRBV30 and TRBJ1-6, reads SQTIHQWPATLVQPVGSPLSLECTVEGTSNPNLYWYRQAAGRGLQLLFYSVGIGQISSEVPQNLSASRPQDRQFILSSKKLLLSDSGFYLCAWDDRGSPLHFGNGTRLTVT.

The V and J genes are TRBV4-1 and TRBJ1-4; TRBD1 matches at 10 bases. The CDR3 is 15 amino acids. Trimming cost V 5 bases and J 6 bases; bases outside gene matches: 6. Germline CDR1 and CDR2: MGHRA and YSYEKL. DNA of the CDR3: TGCGCCAGCAGCGGACAGGGGGACAGGGATGAAAAACTGTTTTTT. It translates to CASSGQGDRDEKLFF.

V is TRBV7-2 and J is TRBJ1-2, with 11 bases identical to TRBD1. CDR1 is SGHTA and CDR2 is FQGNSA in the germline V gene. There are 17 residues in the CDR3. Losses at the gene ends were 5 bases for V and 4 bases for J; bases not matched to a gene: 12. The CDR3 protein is CASSQGTGGLPFYGYTF. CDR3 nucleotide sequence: TGTGCCAGCAGCCAAGGGACAGGGGGACTACCCTTCTATGGCTACACCTTC.

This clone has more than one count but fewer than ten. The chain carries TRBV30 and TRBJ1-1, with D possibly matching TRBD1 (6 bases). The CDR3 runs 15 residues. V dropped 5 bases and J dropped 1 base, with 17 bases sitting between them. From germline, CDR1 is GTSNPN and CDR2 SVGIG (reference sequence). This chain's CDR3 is CAWRAGAEPNTEAFF. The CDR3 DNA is TGTGCCTGGCGTGCGGGGGCTGAACCGAACACTGAAGCTTTCTTT.

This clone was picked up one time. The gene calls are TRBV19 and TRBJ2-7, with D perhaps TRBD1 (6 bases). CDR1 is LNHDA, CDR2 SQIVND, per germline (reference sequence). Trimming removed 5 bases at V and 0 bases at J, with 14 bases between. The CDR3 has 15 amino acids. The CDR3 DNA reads TGTGCCAGTAGTGGAGAGACAGGATACTCCTACGAGCAGTACTTC. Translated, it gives CASSGETGYSYEQYF.

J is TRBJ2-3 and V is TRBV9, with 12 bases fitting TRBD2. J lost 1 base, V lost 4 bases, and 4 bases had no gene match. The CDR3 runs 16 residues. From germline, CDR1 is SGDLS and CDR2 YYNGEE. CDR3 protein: CASSPRLAGGTDTQYF. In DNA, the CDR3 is TGTGCCAGCAGCCCAAGACTAGCGGGGGGCACAGATACGCAGTATTTT.

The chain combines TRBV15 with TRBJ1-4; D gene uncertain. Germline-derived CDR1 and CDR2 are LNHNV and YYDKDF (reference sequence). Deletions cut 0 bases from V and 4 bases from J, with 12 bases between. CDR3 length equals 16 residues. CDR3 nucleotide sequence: TGTGCCACCAGCAGAGATCAACGTGGGAGTAATGAAAAACTGTTTTTT. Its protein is CATSRDQRGSNEKLFF.

CDR3 coding DNA: TGTGCCAGCAGTCTAAAAGAGAACACTGAAGCTTTCTTT. Its translation is CASSLKENTEAFF. V gene TRBV27 combines with J gene TRBJ1-1; no reliable D call. Trimming took 5 bases from V and 1 from J, leaving 8 bases between them. Germline CDR1 MNHEY, CDR2 SMNVEV (reference sequence). The CDR3 has 13 residues.

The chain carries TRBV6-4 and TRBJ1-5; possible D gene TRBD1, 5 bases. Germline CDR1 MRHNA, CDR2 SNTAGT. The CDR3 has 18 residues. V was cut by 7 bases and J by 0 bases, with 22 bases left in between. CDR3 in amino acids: CASIPFGRENYSNQPQHF. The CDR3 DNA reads TGTGCCAGCATCCCCTTTGGCAGGGAGAATTATAGCAATCAGCCCCAGCATTTT.

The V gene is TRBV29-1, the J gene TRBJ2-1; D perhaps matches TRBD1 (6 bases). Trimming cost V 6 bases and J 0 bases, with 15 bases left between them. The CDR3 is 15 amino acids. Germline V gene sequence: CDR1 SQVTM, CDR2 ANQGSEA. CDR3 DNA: TGCAGCGTCCCCGGCAGGGGTAGCTCCTACAATGAGCAGTTCTTC. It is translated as CSVPGRGSSYNEQFF.

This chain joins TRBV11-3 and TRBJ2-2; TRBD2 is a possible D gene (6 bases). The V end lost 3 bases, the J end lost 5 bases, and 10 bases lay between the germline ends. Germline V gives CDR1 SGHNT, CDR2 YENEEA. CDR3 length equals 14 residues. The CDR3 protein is CASSLGGSTGELFF. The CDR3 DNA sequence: TGTGCCAGCAGCTTGGGGGGAAGTACCGGGGAGCTGTTTTTT.

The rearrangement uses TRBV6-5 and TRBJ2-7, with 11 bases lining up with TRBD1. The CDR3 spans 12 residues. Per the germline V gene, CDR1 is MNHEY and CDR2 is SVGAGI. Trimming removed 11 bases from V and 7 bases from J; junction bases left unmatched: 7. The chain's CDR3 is CAADRGQEEQYF. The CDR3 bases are TGTGCCGCGGACAGGGGGCAGGAGGAGCAGTACTTC.

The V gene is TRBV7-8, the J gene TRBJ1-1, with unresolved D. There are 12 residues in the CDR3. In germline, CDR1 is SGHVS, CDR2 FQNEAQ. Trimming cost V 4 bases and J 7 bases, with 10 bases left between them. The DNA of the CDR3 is TGTGCCAGCAGCTACCCCTCTGGTGAAGCTTTCTTT. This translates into CASSYPSGEAFF.

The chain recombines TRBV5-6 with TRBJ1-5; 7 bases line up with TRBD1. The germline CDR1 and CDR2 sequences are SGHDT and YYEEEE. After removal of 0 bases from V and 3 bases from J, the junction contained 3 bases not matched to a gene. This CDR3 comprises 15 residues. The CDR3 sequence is CASSLDRGLNQPQHF. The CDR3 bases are TGTGCCAGCAGCTTGGACAGGGGCCTCAATCAGCCCCAGCATTTT.

CDR3 bases: TGCACCAGCCGTCCGACACCTGACTACTCCTACGAGCAGTACTTC. Translation gives CTSRPTPDYSYEQYF. The gene calls are TRBV1 and TRBJ2-7; TRBD2, the D gene given by the table, was not confirmed from the DNA. TRBV1 is a recognized pseudogene. The CDR3 totals 15 residues.

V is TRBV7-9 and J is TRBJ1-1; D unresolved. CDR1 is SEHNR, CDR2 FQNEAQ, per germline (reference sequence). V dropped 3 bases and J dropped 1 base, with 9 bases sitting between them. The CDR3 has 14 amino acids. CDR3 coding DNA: TGTGCCAGCAGCTTCGGTAAGGGGAACACTGAAGCTTTCTTT. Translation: CASSFGKGNTEAFF.

CDR3 sequence: CASSEVTGISNQPQHF. The CDR3 nucleotides are TGTGCCAGCAGTGAAGTTACAGGAATTAGCAATCAGCCCCAGCATTTT. The V call is TRBV2, the J call TRBJ1-5, with a weak D call TRBD1 (5 bases). V lost 1 base to trimming and J lost 0 bases, with 10 bases between them. The length of the CDR3 is 16 residues. The germline V gene encodes CDR1 SNHLY and CDR2 FYNNEI. Using reference TRBV2 and TRBJ1-5 for the parts outside the CDR3, the full variable domain is EPEVTQTPSHQVTQMGQEVILRCVPISNHLYFYWYRQILGQKVEFLVSFYNNEISEKSEIFDDQFSVERPDGSNFTLKIRSTKLEDSAMYFCASSEVTGISNQPQHFGDGTRLSIL.

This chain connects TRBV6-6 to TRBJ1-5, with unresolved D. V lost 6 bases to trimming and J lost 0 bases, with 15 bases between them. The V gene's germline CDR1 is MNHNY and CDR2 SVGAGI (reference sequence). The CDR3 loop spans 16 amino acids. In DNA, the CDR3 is TGTGCCAGCAGGTCGGGAAGTGCTTATAGCAATCAGCCCCAGCATTTT. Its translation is CASRSGSAYSNQPQHF.

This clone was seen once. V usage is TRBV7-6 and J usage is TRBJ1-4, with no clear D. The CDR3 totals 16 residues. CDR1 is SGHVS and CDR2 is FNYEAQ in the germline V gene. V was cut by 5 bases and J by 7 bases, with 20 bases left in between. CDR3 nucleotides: TGTGCCAGCAGCCCCCCGGGTGGGTTGGGAGGTGAAAAACTGTTTTTT. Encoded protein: CASSPPGGLGGEKLFF.

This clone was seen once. The CDR3 spells CASSLGQGLSKGQYF. For the CDR3, the DNA is TGTGCCAGCAGTTTGGGACAGGGACTATCAAAGGGGCAGTACTTC. The V and J genes are TRBV6-6 and TRBJ2-7, with 9 bases lining up with TRBD1. This CDR3 has 15 amino acids. V shed 4 bases, J shed 9 bases, and the junction held 13 bases outside the gene matches. Per germline, CDR1 MNHNY and CDR2 SVGAGI (reference sequence).

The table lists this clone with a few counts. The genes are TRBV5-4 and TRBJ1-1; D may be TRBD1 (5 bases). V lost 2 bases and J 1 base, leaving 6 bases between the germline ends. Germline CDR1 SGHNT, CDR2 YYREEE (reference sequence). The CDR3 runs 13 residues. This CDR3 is CASSFDRNTEAFF. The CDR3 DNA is TGTGCCAGCAGCTTTGACAGGAACACTGAAGCTTTCTTT. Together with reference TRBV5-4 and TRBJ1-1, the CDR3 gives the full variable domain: ETGVTQSPTHLIKTRGQQVTLRCSSQSGHNTVSWYQQALGQGPQFIFQYYREEENGRGNFPPRFSGLQFPNYSSELNVNALELDDSALYLCASSFDRNTEAFFGQGTRLTVV.

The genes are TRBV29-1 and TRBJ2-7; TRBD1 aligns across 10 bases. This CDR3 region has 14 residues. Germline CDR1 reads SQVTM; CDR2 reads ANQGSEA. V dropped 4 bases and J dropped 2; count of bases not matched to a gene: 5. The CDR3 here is CSVVGGTGAYEQYF. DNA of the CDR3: TGCAGCGTTGTCGGTGGGACAGGGGCCTACGAGCAGTACTTC.

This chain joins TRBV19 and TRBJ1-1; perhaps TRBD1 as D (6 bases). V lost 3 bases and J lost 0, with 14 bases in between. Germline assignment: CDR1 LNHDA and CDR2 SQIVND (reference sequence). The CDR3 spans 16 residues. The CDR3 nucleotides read TGTGCCAGTAGTATGGGGGGCCGGGCTATGAACACTGAAGCTTTCTTT. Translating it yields CASSMGGRAMNTEAFF.

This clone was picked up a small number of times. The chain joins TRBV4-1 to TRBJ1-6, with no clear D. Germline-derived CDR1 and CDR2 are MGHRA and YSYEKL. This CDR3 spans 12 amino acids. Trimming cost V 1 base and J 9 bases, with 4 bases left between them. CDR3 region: CASSQGGSPLHF. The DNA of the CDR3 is TGCGCCAGCAGCCAAGGGGGTTCACCCCTCCACTTT.

For the CDR3, the DNA is TGTGCCAGCAGCTTGGGGCCCTCAGATACGCAGTATTTT. This codes for CASSLGPSDTQYF. This rearrangement joins TRBV5-4 to TRBJ2-3, with unresolved D. Trimming removed 0 bases from V and 4 bases from J, with 6 bases in between. The V gene's germline CDR1 is SGHNT and CDR2 YYREEE (reference sequence). The CDR3 is 13 amino acids.

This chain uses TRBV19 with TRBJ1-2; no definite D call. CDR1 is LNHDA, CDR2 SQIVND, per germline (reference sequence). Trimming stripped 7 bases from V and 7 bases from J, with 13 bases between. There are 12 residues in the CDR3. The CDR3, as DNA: TGTGCCAGTAATCATCCGGAGGCTGGCTACACCTTC. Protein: CASNHPEAGYTF.

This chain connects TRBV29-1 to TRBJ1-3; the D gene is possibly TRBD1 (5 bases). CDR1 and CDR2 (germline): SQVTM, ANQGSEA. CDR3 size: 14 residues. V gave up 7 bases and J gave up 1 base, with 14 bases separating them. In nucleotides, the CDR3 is TGCAGCGCGAACCAGGGAGGGTCTGGAAACACCATATATTTT. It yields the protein CSANQGGSGNTIYF.